The 3 T cell receptor beta chains below all came from one sample that was sequenced in a study of human T cells and chemical hapten exposure (dated by TCRdb to about 2021). Library preparation was by RACE. Sequenced on a NextSeq 500. TCRdb ran its own pipeline on the public reads, namely fastp trimming at Q25 and MiXCR clone calling, and kept in-frame beta chains. Each CDR3 protein appears once, grouped with its most common genes and DNA. Within this sample are a few hundred thousand distinct CDR3 sequences, with about 5.4% of them counted one time only. The ten largest clonotypes hold roughly 8.2% of the sample. The time point label, as the study defines it: pre-sensitization, week 0. The sample's treatment or condition label, decoded: therapeutic diphenylcyclopropenone sensitization with weekly scalp DPC. The sample consisted of whole blood, taken in connection with sensitization to the hapten diphenylcyclopropenone (DPC). The receptor source for this set is a woman between 18 and 29 years old with alopecia areata. Some clones in this sample may be carry-over from other donors' samples.

The chain recombines TRBV19 with TRBJ1-5; D not resolved. Germline assignment: CDR1 LNHDA and CDR2 SQIVND (reference sequence). CDR3 length equals 15 residues. Trimming pared 7 bases from V and 0 bases from J, leaving 13 bases between. As DNA, the CDR3 is TGTGCCAGTACCCTAGCAGCAGCTAGCAATCAGCCCCAGCATTTT. It encodes CASTLAAASNQPQHF.

This clonotype has a count of ten or more. CDR3: CASSSGQANPGYGYTF. The CDR3 DNA reads TGTGCCAGCAGTTCTGGACAGGCCAACCCGGGCTATGGCTACACCTTC. The chain employs TRBV6-2 or TRBV6-3 and TRBJ1-2; 7 nucleotides line up with TRBD1. V was clipped by 4 bases and J by 4 bases; unmatched bases: 12. Germline V CDR1 and CDR2: MNHEY, SVGEGT. The length of the CDR3 is 16 residues.

This clonotype was observed many times. This rearrangement joins TRBV6-5 to TRBJ1-1, with 10 nucleotides matching TRBD1. The germline V gene encodes CDR1 MNHEY and CDR2 SVGAGI. The junction had 15 bases not matched to a gene; V was cut back by 10 bases and J by 7 bases. The CDR3 has 15 amino acids. CDR3 protein: CATKPTGGETYEAFF. DNA of the CDR3: TGTGCCACCAAGCCGACAGGGGGCGAAACTTATGAAGCTTTCTTT.